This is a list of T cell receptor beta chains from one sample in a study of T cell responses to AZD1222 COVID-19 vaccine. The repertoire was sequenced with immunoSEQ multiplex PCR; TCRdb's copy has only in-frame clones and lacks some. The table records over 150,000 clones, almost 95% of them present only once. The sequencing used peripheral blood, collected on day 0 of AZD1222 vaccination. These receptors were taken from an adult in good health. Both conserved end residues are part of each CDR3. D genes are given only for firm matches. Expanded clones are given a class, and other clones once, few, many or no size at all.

CDR3: CASSLPRTPLGEQFF
DNA: TGTGCCAGCAGCTTGCCCCGGACTCCCCTTGGTGAGCAGTTCTTC
J: TRBJ2-1
V: TRBV11-3
length: 15
D: .
size: .

CDR3: CGATGRVPGELFF
DNA: TGTGGGGCGACAGGGAGGGTCCCCGGGGAGCTGTTTTTT
J: TRBJ2-2
V: TRBV19
length: 13
D: .
size: .

CDR3: CASRGLAGDLSEQYF
DNA: TGTGCCAGCAGAGGGCTAGCGGGGGACCTTAGTGAGCAGTACTTC
J: TRBJ2-7
V: TRBV11-2
length: 15
D: TRBD2
size: .

CDR3: CASSLMDSSYNEQFF
DNA: TGCGCCAGCAGCTTGATGGACAGCTCCTACAATGAGCAGTTCTTC
J: TRBJ2-1
V: TRBV5-1
length: 15
D: .
size: .

CDR3: CASSRRSNEQFF
DNA: TGTGCCAGCAGTCGTAGGTCCAATGAGCAGTTCTTC
J: TRBJ2-1
V: TRBV6-6
length: 12
D: .
size: .

CDR3: CASSIVLKAKMVDGYTF
DNA: TGTGCCAGTAGTATAGTATTGAAGGCCAAGATGGTGGATGGCTACACCTTC
J: TRBJ1-2
V: TRBV19
length: 17
D: .
size: .

CDR3: CASSPGDYGYTF
DNA: TGTGCCAGCAGCCCAGGGGACTATGGCTACACCTTC
J: TRBJ1-2
V: TRBV7-2
length: 12
D: .
size: .

CDR3: CASSLGTGDVGTEAFF
DNA: TGTGCCAGCAGCCTTGGGACAGGGGACGTGGGCACTGAAGCTTTCTTT
J: TRBJ1-1
V: TRBV7-9
length: 16
D: TRBD1
size: .

CDR3: CASTYETSGFTDTQYF
DNA: TGTGCCAGCACCTATGAGACTAGCGGGTTCACAGATACGCAGTATTTT
J: TRBJ2-3
V: TRBV2
length: 16
D: TRBD2
size: .

CDR3: CASSLEASGTGELFF
DNA: TGCGCCAGCAGCCTAGAGGCTAGCGGCACCGGGGAGCTGTTTTTT
J: TRBJ2-2
V: TRBV4-3
length: 15
D: TRBD2
size: .

CDR3: CASSTTGSYNEQFF
DNA: TGTGCCAGCTCCACGACGGGCTCCTACAATGAGCAGTTCTTC
J: TRBJ2-1
V: TRBV6-6
length: 14
D: .
size: .

CDR3: CASSLSGGQAFF
DNA: TGTGCCAGCAGTTTATCGGGGGGACAAGCTTTCTTT
J: TRBJ1-1
V: TRBV27
length: 12
D: .
size: .

CDR3: CASSRLAGGDYNEQFF
DNA: TGTGCCAGCAGCCGACTAGCGGGAGGAGATTACAATGAGCAGTTCTTC
J: TRBJ2-1
V: TRBV5-4
length: 16
D: TRBD2
size: .

CDR3: CATRGQGNNQPQHF
DNA: TGTGCCACCCGAGGACAGGGGAACAATCAGCCCCAGCATTTT
J: TRBJ1-5
V: TRBV15
length: 14
D: TRBD1
size: .

CDR3: CASSHLDSSNYGYTF
DNA: TGCGCCAGCAGCCACCTCGACAGCTCAAACTATGGCTACACCTTC
J: TRBJ1-2
V: TRBV4-3
length: 15
D: .
size: .

CDR3: CASSLLAGGFTDTQYF
DNA: TGTGCCAGCAGCTTACTAGCGGGAGGGTTCACAGATACGCAGTATTTT
J: TRBJ2-3
V: TRBV11-2
length: 16
D: TRBD2
size: .

CDR3: CASSSLASGGNEQFF
DNA: TGTGCCAGCAGCTCACTGGCTAGCGGGGGGAATGAGCAGTTCTTC
J: TRBJ2-1
V: TRBV9
length: 15
D: TRBD2
size: .

CDR3: CACQTSGSGEQFF
DNA: TGTGCCTGTCAGACTAGCGGGAGCGGTGAGCAGTTCTTC
J: TRBJ2-1
V: TRBV12-3/TRBV12-4
length: 13
D: TRBD2
size: .

CDR3: CATARDRGTEQYF
DNA: TGTGCCACAGCCCGGGACAGGGGTACTGAGCAGTACTTC
J: TRBJ2-7
V: TRBV18
length: 13
D: TRBD1
size: once

CDR3: CASTFWGLQSGYTF
DNA: TGTGCCAGTACCTTCTGGGGACTACAATCGGGCTACACCTTC
J: TRBJ1-2
V: TRBV19
length: 14
D: .
size: .

CDR3: CASSPVGGELFF
DNA: TGTGCCAGCAGCCCCGTAGGCGGGGAGCTGTTTTTT
J: TRBJ2-2
V: TRBV11-3
length: 12
D: .
size: .

CDR3: CASSQKNGDNSPLHF
DNA: TGTGCCAGCAGCCAGAAGAATGGGGATAATTCACCCCTCCACTTT
J: TRBJ1-6
V: TRBV14
length: 15
D: .
size: .

CDR3: CASSLWVAGGSYGYTF
DNA: TGTGCCAGCAGTTTATGGGTGGCAGGGGGCAGCTATGGCTACACCTTC
J: TRBJ1-2
V: TRBV6-2/TRBV6-3
length: 16
D: TRBD1
size: .

CDR3: CASSLSSSGGSYNEQFF
DNA: TGTGCCAGCAGCTTGAGTTCTAGCGGGGGCTCCTACAATGAGCAGTTCTTC
J: TRBJ2-1
V: TRBV5-6
length: 17
D: TRBD2
size: .

CDR3: CASSHRSRNEQYF
DNA: TGTGCCAGCAGCCATCGTAGCCGGAACGAGCAGTACTTC
J: TRBJ2-7
V: TRBV7-9
length: 13
D: .
size: .

CDR3: CASSQTAFMNTEAFF
DNA: TGTGCCAGCAGTCAAACGGCGTTCATGAACACTGAAGCTTTCTTT
J: TRBJ1-1
V: TRBV6-5
length: 15
D: .
size: few

CDR3: CASSQGGTATLYNSPLHF
DNA: TGTGCCAGCAGCCAAGGGGGGACAGCCACCCTCTATAATTCACCCCTCCACTTT
J: TRBJ1-6
V: TRBV4-2
length: 18
D: TRBD1
size: .

CDR3: CAISEETDSRGQPQHF
DNA: TGTGCCATCAGTGAGGAGACTGACTCACGAGGTCAGCCCCAGCATTTT
J: TRBJ1-5
V: TRBV10-3
length: 16
D: .
size: .

CDR3: CASRSCLTLGQGNCEPGNTIYF
DNA: TGTGCAAGTCGCTCTTGTTTAACTCTGGGACAGGGAAATTGTGAGCCTGGAAACACCATATATTTT
J: TRBJ1-3
V: TRBV12-2
length: 22
D: .
size: .